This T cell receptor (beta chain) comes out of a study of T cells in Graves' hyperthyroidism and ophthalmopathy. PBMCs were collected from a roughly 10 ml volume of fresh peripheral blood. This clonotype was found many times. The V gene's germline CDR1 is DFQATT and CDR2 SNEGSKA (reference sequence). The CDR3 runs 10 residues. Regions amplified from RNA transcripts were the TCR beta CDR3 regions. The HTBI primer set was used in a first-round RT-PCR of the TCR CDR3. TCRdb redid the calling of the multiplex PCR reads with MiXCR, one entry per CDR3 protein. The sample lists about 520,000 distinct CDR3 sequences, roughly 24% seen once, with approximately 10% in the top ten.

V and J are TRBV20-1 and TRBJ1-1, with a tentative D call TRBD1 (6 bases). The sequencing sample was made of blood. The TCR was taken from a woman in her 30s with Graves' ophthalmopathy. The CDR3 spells CTLGGREAFF. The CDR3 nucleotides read TGCACCCTGGGGGGGCGGGAGGCTTTCTTT.